This T cell receptor (beta chain) is drawn from a study of blood T cell repertoires in COVID-19. There are 15 residues in the CDR3. The germline gives CDR1 LGHDT, CDR2 YNNKEL (reference sequence). V dropped 4 bases and J dropped 0; count of bases not matched to a gene: 4. This clone was seen a single time. The method was immunoSEQ multiplex PCR; TCRdb's version includes in-frame clones alone and lacks a portion of them. The table shows roughly 150,000 clones, with about 81% occurring only once. The chain couples TRBV3-1 (or the pseudogene TRBV3-2) to TRBJ2-3; TRBD2 agrees at 7 bases. This TCR came from a human donor in a cohort sampled during active COVID-19. Material for sequencing was peripheral blood. CDR3 region: CASSPSSGSTDTQYF. The CDR3 DNA follows: TGTGCCAGCAGCCCTTCTAGCGGAAGCACAGATACGCAGTATTTT.